Below are 32 T cell receptor beta chains sequenced from a single sample in a study of blood T cell repertoires in COVID-19 (dated by TCRdb to 2020 to 2022). Library preparation employed the immunoSEQ multiplex PCR assay. TCRdb stores this immuneACCESS table with in-frame sequences only. Part of the clones is absent; in the studies checked, under half of the shortfall reflects unresolved V genes, and no reason is known for the rest. The sample records tens of thousands of clones, 87% of which are singletons. The top ten constitute roughly 3.1% of the sample. The sequenced sample was peripheral blood. The origin of the receptors is a woman between 45 and 65 years old with active or convalescent COVID-19.

The chain links TRBV6-5 to TRBJ1-2, with a possible D match to TRBD1 (6 bases). Germline CDR1 reads MNHEY; CDR2 reads SVGAGI. V was shortened by 1 base and J by 5 bases, with 11 bases between the two germline ends. CDR3 length equals 14 residues. The CDR3 DNA follows: TGTGCCAGCAGTTACTTTCGGGGGGCGTATGGCTACACCTTC. It yields the protein CASSYFRGAYGYTF.

The chain links TRBV14 to TRBJ2-3, with 14 bases aligning to TRBD2. Looked up from germline, CDR1 is SGHDN and CDR2 is FVKESK. The CDR3 is 18 amino acids. The trim removed 5 bases at V and 6 bases at J, leaving 13 bases unmatched. DNA of the CDR3: TGTGCCAGCAGCGGTGGGACTAGCGGGGGATTTACGAGGGATACGCAGTATTTT. This gives the protein CASSGGTSGGFTRDTQYF.

CDR3 DNA sequence: TGTGCCAACGGACAGGGGGGAACTGGAAACACCATATATTTT. The encoded protein is CANGQGGTGNTIYF. The chain employs TRBV10-3 and TRBJ1-3; TRBD1 matches at 10 bases. Germline values: CDR1 ENHRY, CDR2 SYGVKD. The trim removed 10 bases at V and 2 bases at J, leaving 5 bases unmatched. CDR3 length: 14 amino acids.

The chain joins TRBV27 to TRBJ1-5; 8 bases align to TRBD1. The V segment lost 7 bases and the J segment 0 bases; nucleotides outside the gene matches: 17. Germline V gene lookup returns CDR1 MNHEY and CDR2 SMNVEV (reference sequence). CDR3 size: 19 residues. This CDR3 reads CASTSPLRTGTPSNQPQHF. The CDR3 nucleotides are TGTGCCAGCACCTCCCCCCTCCGGACAGGGACGCCTAGCAATCAGCCCCAGCATTTT.

The chain is built from TRBV12-3 or TRBV12-4 and TRBJ2-7; a possible D gene is TRBD1 (6 bases). This CDR3 contains 13 residues. Trimming removed 5 bases from V and 2 bases from J, with 10 bases in between. CDR3 in DNA: TGTGCCAGCAGTACACAGGGTACCTACGAGCAGTACTTC. This translates into CASSTQGTYEQYF.

The chain employs TRBV19 and TRBJ2-5; the D gene is possibly TRBD2 (5 bases). This CDR3 is 13 amino acids long. V lost 3 bases and J 4 bases, leaving 9 bases between the germline ends. CDR1 and CDR2 (germline): LNHDA, SQIVND (reference sequence). The CDR3 loop reads CASSIRGLETQYF. CDR3 sequence (DNA): TGTGCCAGTAGTATTAGAGGGCTAGAGACCCAGTACTTC.

The chain carries TRBV6-6 and TRBJ2-7; D is unclear. Trimming pared 0 bases from V and 2 bases from J, leaving 8 bases between. This CDR3 contains 14 residues. CDR1 and CDR2 from the germline V gene are MNHNY and SVGAGI (reference sequence). The CDR3 DNA sequence: TGTGCCAGCAGTTACTCGCGACATCCCTACGAGCAGTACTTC. As protein: CASSYSRHPYEQYF.

The chain uses TRBV6-4 and TRBJ1-1, with D hard to call. With 3 bases removed from V and 5 bases from J, the gap between germline ends came to 10 bases. The germline gives CDR1 MRHNA, CDR2 SNTAGT. The CDR3 runs 13 residues. CDR3 amino acids: CASSESPGTEAFF. CDR3 DNA sequence: TGTGCCAGCAGTGAATCCCCAGGTACTGAAGCTTTCTTT.

The rearrangement uses TRBV6-5 and TRBJ1-2, with TRBD1 matching over 9 bases. Per germline, CDR1 MNHEY and CDR2 SVGAGI. This CDR3 has 14 amino acids. J lost 7 bases, V lost 2 bases, and 5 bases had no gene match. The CDR3 loop is CASSYAEDRGGYTF. The CDR3 DNA reads TGTGCCAGCAGTTACGCGGAGGACAGGGGTGGCTACACCTTC.

The chain joins TRBV2 to TRBJ1-2; D call uncertain. This CDR3 spans 13 amino acids. Germline lookup yields CDR1 SNHLY and CDR2 FYNNEI. V was shortened by 2 bases and J by 8 bases, with 12 bases between the two germline ends. CDR3 residues: CASSERSGGGYTF. The CDR3 nucleotides are TGTGCCAGCAGTGAACGGTCGGGTGGGGGCTACACCTTC.

The chain joins TRBV24-1 to TRBJ2-7; D gene uncertain. This CDR3 has 15 amino acids. V lost 4 bases, J lost 2 bases, and 14 bases lay in between. Per the germline V gene, CDR1 is KGHDR and CDR2 is SFDVKD. CDR3 loop: CATSDPAGSAYEQYF. The CDR3 nucleotides read TGTGCCACCAGTGACCCAGCCGGGTCGGCCTACGAGCAGTACTTC.

The chain links TRBV7-9 to TRBJ2-4; a weak D match, TRBD1 (5 bases). Germline V gene sequence: CDR1 SEHNR, CDR2 FQNEAQ (reference sequence). V dropped 1 base and J dropped 5 bases, with 6 bases sitting between them. There are 13 residues in the CDR3. The CDR3 bases are TGTGCCAGCAGCTTAGGCAGGGAAAACATTCAGTACTTC. It codes for CASSLGRENIQYF.

V gene TRBV6-5 combines with J gene TRBJ1-1; D is ambiguous. V was shortened by 5 bases and J by 6 bases, with 13 bases between the two germline ends. CDR1 MNHEY and CDR2 SVGAGI come from the germline V gene. The CDR3 covers 13 residues. CDR3 loop: CASSNSREAEAFF. CDR3 DNA: TGTGCCAGCAGTAATTCCCGAGAGGCTGAAGCTTTCTTT.

This clone was seen just once. The rearrangement links TRBV5-5 to TRBJ1-4; 9 bases are shared with TRBD1. This CDR3 is built from 13 residues. Germline lookup yields CDR1 SGHKS and CDR2 YYEKEE (reference sequence). With 3 bases clipped from V and 6 bases from J, the junction kept 0 bases outside the gene matches. In DNA form, the CDR3 reads TGTGCCAGCAGCTGGACAGGGGATGAAAAACTGTTTTTT. Amino acid sequence: CASSWTGDEKLFF. The entire variable domain, with the rest obtained from reference TRBV5-5 and TRBJ1-4, is as follows: DAGVTQSPTHLIKTRGQQVTLRCSPISGHKSVSWYQQVLGQGPQFIFQYYEKEERGRGNFPDRFSARQFPNYSSELNVNALLLGDSALYLCASSWTGDEKLFFGSGTQLSVL.

V is TRBV11-1 and J is TRBJ1-1; D gene ambiguous. CDR3 length: 12 amino acids. Germline V gives CDR1 SGHAT, CDR2 FQDESV (reference sequence). Trimming removed 3 bases at V and 8 bases at J, with 10 bases between. The CDR3 loop reads CASSLRDPEAFF. The CDR3 DNA follows: TGTGCCAGCAGCTTGAGGGATCCCGAAGCTTTCTTT.

The chain links TRBV7-3 to TRBJ2-1, with 8 positions matching TRBD2. Germline values: CDR1 SGHTA, CDR2 FQGTGA. This CDR3 is built from 13 residues. The junction had 10 bases not matched to a gene; V was cut back by 5 bases and J by 13 bases. The CDR3 region is CASSPEPGLDQFF. CDR3 sequence (DNA): TGTGCCAGCAGCCCGGAGCCGGGACTAGACCAGTTCTTC.

The gene calls are TRBV6-2 or TRBV6-3 and TRBJ1-1; D is ambiguous. V lost 2 bases, J lost 1 base, and 5 bases lay in between. The CDR3 is 13 amino acids. Per the germline V gene, CDR1 is MNHEY and CDR2 is SVGEGT. CDR3 in amino acids: CASSYEGNTEAFF. CDR3 DNA: TGTGCCAGCAGTTACGAGGGGAACACTGAAGCTTTCTTT.

This rearrangement joins TRBV7-2 to TRBJ1-2; TRBD1 might be the D (5 bases). V lost 6 bases, J lost 6 bases, and 20 bases lay in between. CDR3 size: 15 residues. Germline CDR1 is SGHTA and CDR2 is FQGNSA. CDR3 DNA sequence: TGTGCCAGCAGGATAAGGGAGGGCCCGGGGGATGGCTACACCTTC. This sequence encodes CASRIREGPGDGYTF. Variable domain in full (rest from reference TRBV7-2 and TRBJ1-2): GAGVSQSPSNKVTEKGKDVELRCDPISGHTALYWYRQSLGQGLEFLIYFQGNSAPDKSGLPSDRFSAERTGGSVSTLTIQRTQQEDSAVYLCASRIREGPGDGYTFGSGTRLTVV.

The chain links TRBV19 to TRBJ2-7, with TRBD2 matching over 7 bases. Germline lookup yields CDR1 LNHDA and CDR2 SQIVND (reference sequence). V lost 4 bases, J lost 6 bases, and 3 bases stayed unmatched. The CDR3 has 12 amino acids. CDR3 coding DNA: TGTGCCAGTAGTAAGGGAGGGTTCGAGCAGTACTTC. Protein product: CASSKGGFEQYF.

The chain employs TRBV29-1 and TRBJ1-1; the D gene is possibly TRBD1 (6 bases). V was pared by 6 bases and J by 0 bases, with 11 bases between. The CDR3 spans 13 residues. CDR1 SQVTM and CDR2 ANQGSEA come from the germline V gene. The CDR3 protein is CSVRGQLNTEAFF. CDR3 nucleotide sequence: TGCAGCGTGAGGGGACAATTGAACACTGAAGCTTTCTTT. The full variable domain, in which reference TRBV29-1 and TRBJ1-1 provide the parts outside the CDR3, is SAVISQKPSRDICQRGTSLTIQCQVDSQVTMMFWYRQQPGQSLTLIATANQGSEATYESGFVIDKFPISRPNLTFSTLTVSNMSPEDSSIYLCSVRGQLNTEAFFGQGTRLTVV.

The CDR3 region is CASSQSGLAATGTQYF. CDR3 DNA: TGTGCCAGCAGCCAATCGGGGCTAGCGGCTACAGGGACCCAGTACTTC. The gene calls are TRBV4-2 and TRBJ2-5, with 7 bases matching TRBD2. J gave up 7 bases and V 2 bases, and 13 bases lay outside the gene matches. Germline CDR1 and CDR2: LGHNA and YNFKEQ. The CDR3 extends over 16 amino acids.

The V gene is TRBV19, the J gene TRBJ1-2; D remains ambiguous. CDR3 size: 11 residues. Trimming took 7 bases from V and 4 from J, leaving 7 bases between them. Germline CDR1 reads LNHDA; CDR2 reads SQIVND (reference sequence). CDR3 region: CASTVGYGYTF. CDR3 DNA sequence: TGTGCCAGTACGGTTGGCTATGGCTACACCTTC.

The chain carries TRBV6-1 and TRBJ1-4; possible D gene TRBD1, 6 bases. The CDR3 has 13 residues. The germline V gene has CDR1 MNHNS and CDR2 SASEGT. The V end was cut by 3 bases, the J end by 6 bases, with 8 bases between. The CDR3 DNA reads TGTGCCAGCAGTGATAACAGGGATGAAAAACTGTTTTTT. It encodes CASSDNRDEKLFF.

The chain uses TRBV2 and TRBJ2-1, with TRBD2 matching 7 bases. The CDR3 has 15 residues. Germline CDR1 SNHLY, CDR2 FYNNEI. V was pared by 5 bases and J by 2 bases, with 6 bases of the junction left unmatched. CDR3 region: CASSPVGGTYNEQFF. The CDR3 DNA follows: TGTGCCAGCAGTCCGGTCGGGGGGACCTACAATGAGCAGTTCTTC.

The CDR3: CASGLVQGADEKLFF. CDR3 coding DNA: TGTGCTAGTGGTTTGGTGCAGGGGGCAGATGAAAAACTGTTTTTT. V gene TRBV12-5 combines with J gene TRBJ1-4; 8 bases line up with TRBD1. Germline CDR1 and CDR2: LGHNT and FRNRAP. The V and J ends lost 0 bases and 6 bases, in that order; junction bases with no gene match: 3. This CDR3 region has 15 residues.

This chain uses TRBV30 with TRBJ1-3, with D maybe TRBD1 (6 bases). The CDR3 is 15 amino acids. Germline V lookup: CDR1 GTSNPN, CDR2 SVGIG (reference sequence). Between the trimmed V and J ends, which lost 2 bases and 0 bases, there was a span of 11 bases. CDR3 region: CAWSRGGSSGNTIYF. CDR3 nucleotides: TGTGCCTGGAGTAGGGGGGGTTCCTCTGGAAACACCATATATTTT.

The chain couples TRBV4-3 to TRBJ2-7, with D tentatively TRBD1 (6 bases). Germline V lookup: CDR1 LGHNA, CDR2 YSLEER. There are 16 residues in the CDR3. V lost 0 bases, J lost 3 bases, and 15 bases lay in between. This CDR3 is CASSQEMQGLDYEQYF. The CDR3 nucleotides are TGCGCCAGCAGCCAAGAGATGCAGGGGTTGGACTACGAGCAGTACTTC.

The chain's CDR3 is CASSEAGYGQETQYF. The DNA of the CDR3 is TGTGCCAGCAGTGAGGCGGGGTATGGACAAGAGACCCAGTACTTC. V usage is TRBV6-1 and J usage is TRBJ2-5, with a tentative D call TRBD2 (6 bases). With 3 bases removed from V and 2 bases from J, the gap between germline ends came to 13 bases. CDR1 is MNHNS, CDR2 SASEGT, per germline. The CDR3 runs to 15 residues.

This sequence joins TRBV16 and TRBJ1-5; D may be TRBD1 (6 bases). Germline V gene lookup returns CDR1 KGHSY and CDR2 FQNENV. Deletions cut 6 bases from V and 9 bases from J, with 12 bases between. This CDR3 has 12 residues. The CDR3 sequence: CASSNRASPQHF. The CDR3 nucleotides are TGTGCCAGCAGTAACAGGGCTTCGCCCCAGCATTTT.

This chain links TRBV7-2 with TRBJ1-1; 10 bases agree with TRBD1. The germline V gene has CDR1 SGHTA and CDR2 FQGNSA. Unmatched junction bases numbered 7, after V lost 5 bases and J lost 4 bases. The length of the CDR3 is 15 residues. The CDR3 bases are TGTGCCAGCAGCACCCGACAGGGGGCCGCCACTGAAGCTTTCTTT. Translation gives CASSTRQGAATEAFF. The whole variable domain, remainder taken from reference TRBV7-2 and TRBJ1-1, is GAGVSQSPSNKVTEKGKDVELRCDPISGHTALYWYRQSLGQGLEFLIYFQGNSAPDKSGLPSDRFSAERTGGSVSTLTIQRTQQEDSAVYLCASSTRQGAATEAFFGQGTRLTVV.

This sequence joins TRBV13 and TRBJ2-2; D possibly corresponds to TRBD1 (5 bases). V was pared by 5 bases and J by 5 bases, with 18 bases between. Germline CDR1 reads PRHDT; CDR2 reads FYEKMQ (reference sequence). The CDR3 totals 16 residues. The CDR3 region is CASSPPGRTGTGELFF. Here the CDR3 DNA reads TGTGCCAGCAGCCCCCCCGGGCGAACAGGTACCGGGGAGCTGTTTTTT. Complete variable domain (other parts from reference TRBV13 and TRBJ2-2): AAGVIQSPRHLIKEKRETATLKCYPIPRHDTVYWYQQGPGQDPQFLISFYEKMQSDKGSIPDRFSAQQFSDYHSELNMSSLELGDSALYFCASSPPGRTGTGELFFGEGSRLTVL.

The chain has TRBV6-5 and TRBJ1-3; possible D gene TRBD1, 5 bases. The CDR3 extends over 15 amino acids. Germline values: CDR1 MNHEY, CDR2 SVGAGI. The ends were cut back, 4 bases at V and 2 bases at J, with 12 bases in the middle. CDR3 in DNA: TGTGCCAGCAGTTCCACAGGAACCACTGGAAACACCATATATTTT. This sequence encodes CASSSTGTTGNTIYF.